One and the same sample provided the 29 T cell receptor beta chains below, sequenced in a study of ipilimumab plus nivolumab after autologous stem cell transplantation. Here immunoSEQ multiplex PCR was the method, and the copy in TCRdb shows in-frame clones only, minus some. The sample holds 12,000 or so clones, about 70% seen once. This specimen consisted of PBMCs, obtained in a trial of ipilimumab plus nivolumab as post-transplant consolidation. These receptors came from a male donor with multiple myeloma.

The chain is built from TRBV28 and TRBJ2-5; the D is unclear. The better agreement between TRBJ2-7 and the DNA end casts doubt on the J call. The CDR3 extends over 13 amino acids. Per germline, CDR1 MDHEN and CDR2 SYDVKM. The CDR3 region has the DNA TGTGCCAGCAGCTGGGCCGGTTCCTACGAGCAGTACTTC. Amino acids: CASSWAGSYEQYF.

CDR3 sequence (DNA): TGTGCCAGCAGCTGGGGTGCTAACTATGGCTACACCTTC. Protein sequence: CASSWGANYGYTF. The chain carries TRBV7-3 and TRBJ1-2; D not certain. Trimming took 4 bases from V and 0 from J, leaving 6 bases between them. The length of the CDR3 is 13 residues. Germline-derived CDR1 and CDR2 are SGHTA and FQGTGA.

This clone is labeled medium-sized. J is TRBJ1-2 and V is TRBV19, with D tentatively TRBD1 (5 bases). The CDR3 totals 11 residues. The germline V gene encodes CDR1 LNHDA and CDR2 SQIVND (reference sequence). The CDR3 bases are TGTGCAGGCAAGGGGACTGGTGGCTACACCTTC. Translation: CAGKGTGGYTF.

The rearrangement uses TRBV27 and TRBJ1-5; 8 bases map to TRBD1. V lost 2 bases to trimming and J lost 11 bases; unmatched junction nucleotides: 11. From germline, CDR1 is MNHEY and CDR2 SMNVEV (reference sequence). The CDR3 sequence is 15 residues long. The DNA of the CDR3 is TGTGCCAGCAGTTTACGGGACAGGAAGCAATCAGCCCAGCATTTT. It encodes CASSLRDRKQSAQHF.

The V gene is TRBV11-2, the J gene TRBJ2-7; 7 bases map to TRBD2. Germline loops: CDR1 SGHAT, CDR2 FQNNGV. With 6 bases clipped from V and 1 base from J, the junction kept 12 bases outside the gene matches. The CDR3 sequence is 16 residues long. The CDR3 is CASSGHGRGLSYEQYF. CDR3 coding DNA: TGTGCCAGCAGTGGCCATGGGCGGGGACTATCCTACGAGCAGTACTTC. The full variable domain, in which reference TRBV11-2 and TRBJ2-7 provide the parts outside the CDR3, is EAGVAQSPRYKIIEKRQSVAFWCNPISGHATLYWYQQILGQGPKLLIQFQNNGVVDDSQLPKDRFSAERLKGVDSTLKIQPAKLEDSAVYLCASSGHGRGLSYEQYFGPGTRLTVT.

As to this clone: An end of the junction does not agree with germline; a read error may underlie this. The chain links TRBV9 to TRBJ2-1; a weak D match, TRBD1 (5 bases). The CDR3 is made up of 15 amino acids. CDR1 and CDR2 from the germline V gene are SGDLS and YYNGEE. The CDR3 is CASSVGQGSYNEQFF. The CDR3 DNA reads TGTGCCAGCAGTGTAGGCCAGGGTTCCTACAATGAGCAGTTCTTC.

The chain has TRBV5-6 and TRBJ2-3; D possibly corresponds to TRBD1 (5 bases). Trimming removed 0 bases from V and 12 bases from J, with 11 bases in between. The CDR3 runs 12 residues. Germline-derived CDR1 and CDR2 are SGHDT and YYEEEE. The CDR3 spells CASSLGDWGQYF. The CDR3 DNA reads TGTGCCAGCAGCTTGGGAGACTGGGGCCAGTATTTT.

This clone has only a few counts. V and J are TRBV2 and TRBJ2-7; D call uncertain. This CDR3 comprises 12 residues. Germline V gene sequence: CDR1 SNHLY, CDR2 FYNNEI. V dropped 5 bases and J dropped 3 bases, with 8 bases sitting between them. The CDR3 DNA sequence: TGTGCCAGCAGTATATATCACTACGAGCAGTACTTC. This codes for CASSIYHYEQYF. Full variable domain (remainder filled in from reference TRBV2 and TRBJ2-7): EPEVTQTPSHQVTQMGQEVILRCVPISNHLYFYWYRQILGQKVEFLVSFYNNEISEKSEIFDDQFSVERPDGSNFTLKIRSTKLEDSAMYFCASSIYHYEQYFGPGTRLTVT.

The gene calls are TRBV5-1 and TRBJ1-1; 10 bases fit TRBD1. The germline V gene encodes CDR1 SGHRS and CDR2 YFSETQ. Trimming took 7 bases from V and 5 from J; bases not matched to a gene: 11. The CDR3 has 15 amino acids. The CDR3 sequence: CASRRTPGQGTEAFF. Written as DNA, the CDR3 is TGCGCCAGCCGCCGAACGCCGGGACAGGGGACTGAAGCTTTCTTT.

The chain joins TRBV6-5 to TRBJ1-2; the match to TRBD1 covers 8 bases. The V gene end was trimmed by 5 bases and the J gene end by 8 bases; junction bases not matched to a gene: 7. Germline CDR1 reads MNHEY; CDR2 reads SVGAGI. The CDR3 sequence is 13 residues long. The DNA of the CDR3 is TGTGCCAGCAGTAGGACAGGGTGGAGCGGCTACACCTTC. It codes for CASSRTGWSGYTF.

The chain links TRBV6-6 to TRBJ1-1; D perhaps matches TRBD1 (5 bases). The V end lost 10 bases, the J end lost 2 bases, and 17 bases lay between the germline ends. CDR1 MNHNY and CDR2 SVGAGI come from the germline V gene (reference sequence). The CDR3 totals 14 residues. Here the CDR3 reads CATRGWTLNTEAFF. As DNA, the CDR3 is TGTGCCACGAGGGGCTGGACCTTAAACACTGAAGCTTTCTTT.

The genes are TRBV6-5 and TRBJ1-1; the D gene is possibly TRBD1 (5 bases). Germline CDR1 is MNHEY and CDR2 is SVGAGI. CDR3 length: 14 residues. Between the trimmed V and J ends, which lost 5 bases and 4 bases, there was a span of 14 bases. CDR3 residues: CASSPDIYRTEAFF. The CDR3 nucleotides read TGTGCCAGCAGTCCGGACATCTACCGCACTGAAGCTTTCTTT.

The V and J genes are TRBV4-1 and TRBJ1-1, with TRBD1 identical over 8 bases. V lost 3 bases to trimming and J lost 2 bases; unmatched junction nucleotides: 5. The germline V gene encodes CDR1 MGHRA and CDR2 YSYEKL. The CDR3 contains 15 residues. CDR3 amino acids: CASSHRTGLNTEAFF. In DNA, the CDR3 is TGCGCCAGCAGCCACAGGACAGGGCTAAACACTGAAGCTTTCTTT.

This rearrangement joins TRBV30 to TRBJ2-2; D not certain. V was shortened by 2 bases and J by 5 bases, with 6 bases between the two germline ends. The CDR3 runs to 12 residues. Germline loops: CDR1 GTSNPN, CDR2 SVGIG (reference sequence). The chain's CDR3 is CAWSRRTGELFF. The CDR3 DNA reads as TGTGCCTGGAGTAGGCGGACCGGGGAGCTGTTTTTT.

There are a few counts of this clone. The rearrangement uses TRBV14 and TRBJ2-1; 15 positions match TRBD2. The ends lost 4 bases at V and 6 bases at J; junction bases unmatched: 10. The CDR3 consists of 18 residues. Germline V gene data show CDR1 as SGHDN and CDR2 as FVKESK. The CDR3 loop is CASSLKTGTSGGFNEQFF. CDR3 coding DNA: TGTGCCAGCAGCCTTAAAACCGGGACTAGCGGGGGGTTCAATGAGCAGTTCTTC.

The rearrangement uses TRBV30 and TRBJ2-6, with 9 nucleotides matching TRBD1. The CDR3 spans 16 residues. The germline V gene encodes CDR1 GTSNPN and CDR2 SVGIG (reference sequence). J gave up 4 bases and V 4 bases, and 8 bases lay outside the gene matches. CDR3 in DNA: TGTGCCTGGAACCGGGACAGGGTGGCAGGGGCCAACGTCCTGACTTTC. The encoded protein is CAWNRDRVAGANVLTF.

This clone has more than one count but fewer than ten. The V gene is TRBV10-3, the J gene TRBJ2-3, with 11 bases matching TRBD2. V trimming: 8 bases; J trimming: 0 bases; junction bases outside the gene matches: 10. Germline V gives CDR1 ENHRY, CDR2 SYGVKD. This CDR3 has 17 residues. CDR3: CAIQGASGGTSTDTQYF. DNA for the CDR3: TGTGCCATCCAGGGGGCTAGCGGGGGGACTAGCACAGATACGCAGTATTTT.

V and J are TRBV28 and TRBJ1-2; D is ambiguous. Germline V gene sequence: CDR1 MDHEN, CDR2 SYDVKM. With 10 bases removed from V and 7 bases from J, the gap between germline ends came to 22 bases. This CDR3 contains 14 residues. This chain's CDR3 is CAIYSGEPTGGYTF. DNA for the CDR3: TGTGCCATCTATTCCGGGGAGCCGACGGGTGGCTACACCTTC.

The V call is TRBV7-2, the J call TRBJ1-3; the D is unclear. The germline V gene encodes CDR1 SGHTA and CDR2 FQGNSA. The CDR3 sequence is 12 residues long. V was cut by 2 bases and J by 6 bases, with 5 bases left in between. DNA of the CDR3: TGTGCCAGCAGCTTATACGCAAACACCATATATTTT. Amino acid sequence: CASSLYANTIYF.

The chain links TRBV5-6 to TRBJ1-1, with TRBD1 as a possible D gene (6 bases). CDR3 length equals 15 residues. V was cut by 5 bases and J by 0 bases, with 14 bases left in between. Germline assignment: CDR1 SGHDT and CDR2 YYEEEE. The CDR3, as DNA: TGTGCCAGCAGTCGCGGACAGATTATGAACACTGAAGCTTTCTTT. This sequence encodes CASSRGQIMNTEAFF. Based on the CDR3 plus reference TRBV5-6 and TRBJ1-1, the full variable domain is DAGVTQSPTHLIKTRGQQVTLRCSPKSGHDTVSWYQQALGQGPQFIFQYYEEEERQRGNFPDRFSGHQFPNYSSELNVNALLLGDSALYLCASSRGQIMNTEAFFGQGTRLTVV.

This chain links TRBV9 with TRBJ1-2; TRBD1 is a possible D gene (5 bases). The length of the CDR3 is 17 residues. The V gene lost 3 bases and the J gene lost 1 base, with 19 bases spanning the gap. Germline V gene data show CDR1 as SGDLS and CDR2 as YYNGEE. CDR3 nucleotides: TGTGCCAGCAGCGCGCGCCCAGGGACGACTAGTAACTATGGCTACACCTTC. Amino acids: CASSARPGTTSNYGYTF.

The chain couples TRBV6-7 to TRBJ1-1; TRBD1 is a possible D gene (5 bases). TRBV6-7 is reported as an ORF; its role is uncertain. CDR3 length equals 17 residues. The V gene lost 5 bases and the J gene lost 3 bases, with 22 bases spanning the gap. CDR3 DNA sequence: TGTGCCAGCAGTGATGCGTACGGACACTCTGTCGACACTGAAGCTTTCTTT. Encoded protein: CASSDAYGHSVDTEAFF.

The rearrangement uses TRBV5-4 and TRBJ1-3; unclear D gene. The CDR3 spans 18 residues. Germline V lookup: CDR1 SGHNT, CDR2 YYREEE (reference sequence). V lost 1 base and J lost 0, with 17 bases in between. DNA of the CDR3: TGTGCCAGCAGCTTGCATACTGCAATATTGAGCTCTGGAAACACCATATATTTT. As protein: CASSLHTAILSSGNTIYF.

The chain recombines TRBV19 with TRBJ2-3, with 11 bases matching TRBD2. CDR1 and CDR2 (germline): LNHDA, SQIVND (reference sequence). V was clipped by 1 base and J by 0 bases; unmatched bases: 6. This CDR3 is 18 amino acids long. The chain's CDR3 is CASSIGLAGGASTDTQYF. As DNA, the CDR3 is TGTGCCAGTAGTATAGGGCTAGCGGGGGGCGCTAGCACAGATACGCAGTATTTT.

This clone appeared a few times. The sample contains more than one DNA sequence encoding this CDR3. The V call is TRBV5-1, the J call TRBJ1-1, with unresolved D. V lost 0 bases to trimming and J lost 3 bases, with 9 bases between them. Germline V CDR1 and CDR2: SGHRS, YFSETQ. The CDR3 has 14 amino acids. The CDR3 here is CASSLGRSDTEAFF. CDR3 nucleotides: TGCGCCAGCAGCTTGGGTAGGAGTGACACTGAAGCTTTCTTT.

The rearrangement joins TRBV28 to TRBJ2-2; TRBD1 might be the D (7 bases). This CDR3 has 16 amino acids. Germline CDR1 reads MDHEN; CDR2 reads SYDVKM. Deletions cut 5 bases from V and 4 bases from J, with 17 bases between. CDR3 amino acids: CASSPYRGGGTGELFF. DNA of the CDR3: TGTGCCAGCAGTCCTTACAGGGGAGGCGGCACCGGGGAGCTGTTTTTT.

The chain recombines TRBV28 with TRBJ2-7; TRBD1 matches 10 bases. The CDR3 totals 14 residues. Germline CDR1 and CDR2: MDHEN and SYDVKM. The V and J ends lost 8 bases and 8 bases, in that order; junction bases with no gene match: 12. CDR3 coding DNA: TGTGCCAGCTCAACCAGACAGGGGGCGGGTAAGCAGTACTTC. As protein: CASSTRQGAGKQYF.

This clone showed up just a few times. The J gene is TRBJ2-5, the V gene TRBV7-3; no reliable D call. This CDR3 comprises 16 residues. Germline V gene lookup returns CDR1 SGHTA and CDR2 FQGTGA. The V end lost 2 bases, the J end lost 4 bases, and 17 bases lay between the germline ends. The CDR3 DNA follows: TGTGCCAGCAGCTTAGGCCCCTACAAGACAAGAGAGACCCAGTACTTC. Protein sequence: CASSLGPYKTRETQYF. The full variable domain, completed using reference TRBV7-3 and TRBJ2-5, is GAGVSQTPSNKVTEKGKYVELRCDPISGHTALYWYRQSLGQGPEFLIYFQGTGAADDSGLPNDRFFAVRPEGSVSTLKIQRTERGDSAVYLCASSLGPYKTRETQYFGPGTRLLVL.

The V gene is TRBV4-3, the J gene TRBJ1-5, with 8 bases identical to TRBD1. V trimming: 1 base; J trimming: 4 bases; junction bases outside the gene matches: 3. CDR1 and CDR2 from the germline V gene are LGHNA and YSLEER. There are 15 residues in the CDR3. CDR3 sequence: CASSQVWTGNQPQHF. CDR3 nucleotides: TGCGCCAGCAGCCAAGTGTGGACAGGGAATCAGCCCCAGCATTTT.